This is a list of T cell receptor beta chains from one sample in a study of blood T cell repertoires in COVID-19. Clones were sequenced by immunoSEQ multiplex PCR, and TCRdb holds only the in-frame ones, with some missing. The data contain about 33,000 clones, approximately 80% of them singletons. Sequenced input: peripheral blood. The origin of the receptors is a human donor in a cohort sampled during active COVID-19. CDR3s leave out the opening cysteine and the closing phenylalanine or tryptophan.

TRBV29-1	TRBJ2-7	SVAGASYEQY
TRBV6-5	TRBJ2-3	ASSTRGGSTDTQY
TRBV13	TRBJ1-4	ASSLARNEKLF
TRBV11-3	TRBJ2-1	ASSGDYQQGEQF
TRBV27	TRBJ1-2	ASSFGGHGYT
TRBV4-1	TRBJ2-7	ASSQESVAGDFSYEQY
TRBV6-5	TRBJ2-2	ARGGGNTGELF
TRBV3-1/TRBV3-2	TRBJ1-5	ASSQAGGKARQPQH
TRBV7-2	TRBJ2-1	ASNPSSGGAIDEQF
TRBV6-6	TRBJ2-5	ASARGGTKQETQY
TRBV18	TRBJ2-7	ASSPPVRGTMGDEQY